The T cell receptor (beta chain) described here comes from a study of blood T cell repertoires in COVID-19. Across the whole study: Samples came from the United States, Italy and Spain, spanning acute and convalescent COVID-19. Sample material is recorded as cDNA or gDNA derived from T cells, B-cell-depleted T cells, or PBMCs.

The CDR3 has 16 amino acids. The V and J ends lost 3 bases and 0 bases, in that order; junction bases with no gene match: 4. The V gene's germline CDR1 is SNHLY and CDR2 FYNNEI. Cohort placement rested on clinical history that participants reported themselves. Exposed study participants had met a COVID-19 case within 2 weeks before entry. Only in-frame clones appear in the TCRdb table, and some are missing; sequencing was by immunoSEQ multiplex PCR. The sample has about 300,000 clones; roughly 91% are singletons. The chain uses TRBV2 and TRBJ1-3; TRBD1 aligns across 8 bases. This receptor was identified in a woman in her 50s who had been exposed to COVID-19. Sequences were obtained from PBMCs or T cells enriched from blood (not recorded which). The CDR3 coding sequence is TGTGCCAGCAGTGAGGGGACAGGAGGCTCTGGAAACACCATATATTTT. It specifies CASSEGTGGSGNTIYF.